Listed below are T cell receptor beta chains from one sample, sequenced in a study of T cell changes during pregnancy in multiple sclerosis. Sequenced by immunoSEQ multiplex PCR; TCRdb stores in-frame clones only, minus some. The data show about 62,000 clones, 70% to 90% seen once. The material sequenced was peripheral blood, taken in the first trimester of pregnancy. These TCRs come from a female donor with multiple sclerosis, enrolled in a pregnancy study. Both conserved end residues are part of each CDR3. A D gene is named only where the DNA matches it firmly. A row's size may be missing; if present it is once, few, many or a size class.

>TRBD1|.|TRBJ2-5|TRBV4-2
TGTGCCAGCAGCCCTCGACAGGGATCGACCCAGTACTTC
CASSPRQGSTQYF
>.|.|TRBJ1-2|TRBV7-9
TGTGCCAGCAGCCCAGACCTGGGCGCCTATGGCTACACCTTC
CASSPDLGAYGYTF
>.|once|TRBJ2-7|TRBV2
TGTGCCAGCAATCTCGGCGAGCAGTACTTC
CASNLGEQYF
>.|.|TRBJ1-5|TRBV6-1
TGTGCCAGCAGTGAAGCGTTCCAGGTCAATCAGCCCCAGCATTTT
CASSEAFQVNQPQHF
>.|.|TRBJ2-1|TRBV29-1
TGCAGCGTTGACCGGGTGGCCTACAATGAGCAGTTCTTC
CSVDRVAYNEQFF
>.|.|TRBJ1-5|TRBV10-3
TGTGCCGGGGGGGACAACCTTCAGCCCCAGCATTTT
CAGGDNLQPQHF
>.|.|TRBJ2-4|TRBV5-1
TGCGCCAGCAGTTTGACAGGCCCGGCCAAAAACATTCAGTACTTC
CASSLTGPAKNIQYF
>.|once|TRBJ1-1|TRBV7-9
TGTGCCAGTTCACAGAAAAACACTGAAGCTTTCTTT
CASSQKNTEAFF
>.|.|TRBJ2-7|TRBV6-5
TGTGCCAGCAGTGATCACAGGGAGCAGTACTTC
CASSDHREQYF
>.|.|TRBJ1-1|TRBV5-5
TGTGCCAGCAGCTTGATGATTTCCCCCCTACACAGTAACACTGAAGCTTTCTTT
CASSLMISPLHSNTEAFF
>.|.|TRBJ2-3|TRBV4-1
TGCGCCAGCAGCCAAGATTTCAGGGTAGCCACAGATACGCAGTATTTT
CASSQDFRVATDTQYF